This T cell receptor beta chain was found in a study of T cells in Graves' hyperthyroidism and ophthalmopathy. The sample holds many counts of this clonotype. RNA transcripts yielded amplified TCR beta CDR3 regions. RT-PCR in the first round (using the HTBI primer set) targeted the TCR CDR3. TCRdb called the multiplex PCR reads again in MiXCR, with one record for every CDR3 protein. The data show roughly 380,000 distinct CDR3 sequences, about 20% seen once. CDR3 length equals 17 residues. V dropped 2 bases and J dropped 0; count of bases not matched to a gene: 12. Germline V CDR1 and CDR2: DFQATT, SNEGSKA (reference sequence).

The source of this sequence is a woman aged 18-29 years with Graves' hyperthyroidism. The chain has TRBV20-1 and TRBJ1-2; 7 bases line up with TRBD1. The sample taken for sequencing was blood. As DNA, the CDR3 is TGCAGTGCTAGAATCACAGGGGCCACTTGGGCTAACTATGGCTACACCTTC. Translating it yields CSARITGATWANYGYTF.